One sample yielded the 7 T cell receptor beta chains listed below, sequenced in a study of control samples from healthy donors and cancer patients. TCRdb keeps only in-frame clones here, not all; method: immunoSEQ multiplex PCR. The sample has about 180,000 clones, 90% to 95% seen once. The sequenced material came from blood. These receptors all stem from a man younger than 40 in good health.

Comment on this clone: Compared with germline, one end of the junction differs, possibly owing to a read error. As DNA, the CDR3 is TGTGCCAGCAGCTTAGGGGGCGAACGGACCCGGGCGACGATCTTC. It codes for CASSLGGERTRATIF. V is TRBV7-2 and J is TRBJ2-1, with a weak D call TRBD1 (5 bases). Looked up from germline, CDR1 is SGHTA and CDR2 is FQGNSA. The CDR3 length is 15 residues.

V gene TRBV7-9 combines with J gene TRBJ2-7; D is perhaps TRBD2 (7 bases). V was shortened by 11 bases and J by 1 base, with 24 bases between the two germline ends. Per germline, CDR1 SEHNR and CDR2 FQNEAQ (reference sequence). The CDR3 totals 16 residues. In DNA form, the CDR3 reads TGTGCCTCAAGTAGGGGGGGGCCCCTCGATTCCTACGAGCAGTACTTC. This codes for CASSRGGPLDSYEQYF.

This clone was seen only a few times. The chain uses TRBV2 and TRBJ1-4; D ambiguous. Trimming took off 7 bases at V and 0 bases at J, with 9 bases between the two ends. Germline lookup yields CDR1 SNHLY and CDR2 FYNNEI. The CDR3 consists of 14 residues. The CDR3 region is CASTFIATNEKLFF. The CDR3 nucleotides are TGTGCCAGCACCTTCATTGCAACTAATGAAAAACTGTTTTTT.

This sequence joins TRBV18 and TRBJ1-1; D ambiguous. V was shortened by 6 bases and J by 7 bases, with 15 bases between the two germline ends. The CDR3 is 13 amino acids. Looked up from germline, CDR1 is KGHSH and CDR2 is LQKENI. In nucleotides, the CDR3 is TGTGCCAGCTCCCAAGACCTGAAGAGTGAAGCTTTCTTT. This sequence encodes CASSQDLKSEAFF.

The V gene is TRBV3-1 (or the pseudogene TRBV3-2), the J gene TRBJ1-1, with 9 nucleotides matching TRBD1. Trimming cost V 4 bases and J 5 bases; bases outside gene matches: 2. The CDR3 extends over 13 amino acids. Germline V gene data show CDR1 as LGHDT and CDR2 as YNNKEL (reference sequence). The CDR3 sequence: CASSPGTGTEAFF. The CDR3 DNA follows: TGTGCCAGCAGCCCGGGGACAGGGACTGAAGCTTTCTTT.

V gene TRBV28 combines with J gene TRBJ2-3; 9 positions match TRBD2. CDR1 is MDHEN and CDR2 is SYDVKM in the germline V gene. The junction had 6 bases not matched to a gene; V was cut back by 2 bases and J by 3 bases. The CDR3 consists of 16 residues. CDR3: CASSLVSGSNTDTQYF. The CDR3 DNA is TGTGCCAGCAGTTTAGTTAGCGGGAGTAATACAGATACGCAGTATTTT.

In its sample, this clone is medium-sized. The chain is built from TRBV7-9 and TRBJ1-2; 9 bases match TRBD1. Germline V CDR1 and CDR2: SEHNR, FQNEAQ (reference sequence). V lost 5 bases and J lost 0; bases outside the gene matches: 4. This CDR3 is 15 amino acids long. DNA of the CDR3: TGTGCCAGCAGCCACACAGGGGGCCCTAACTATGGCTACACCTTC. It yields the protein CASSHTGGPNYGYTF.